One sample yielded the 30 T cell receptor beta chains listed below, sequenced in a study of siplizumab effects on memory and regulatory T cells. The data were produced by immunoSEQ multiplex PCR, yet TCRdb's version contains in-frame clones alone and is incomplete. The table has over 100,000 clones, around 90% seen once. The sequenced sample consisted of Tregs sorted from blood. Source of these receptors: a human donor in good health.

This sequence joins TRBV7-9 and TRBJ2-1; D gene unclear. The V end was cut by 1 base, the J end by 8 bases, with 9 bases between. The CDR3 runs 13 residues. Per germline, CDR1 SEHNR and CDR2 FQNEAQ (reference sequence). The CDR3 spells CASSLGLRDEQFF. The CDR3 coding sequence is TGTGCCAGCAGCTTAGGGTTGCGAGATGAGCAGTTCTTC. Looking up the rest from reference TRBV7-9 and TRBJ2-1 gives the full variable domain: DTGVSQNPRHKITKRGQNVTFRCDPISEHNRLYWYRQTLGQGPEFLTYFQNEAQLEKSRLLSDRFSAERPKGSFSTLEIQRTEQGDSAMYLCASSLGLRDEQFFGPGTRLTVL.

The V and J genes are TRBV9 and TRBJ1-2, with TRBD1 matching 7 bases. V trimming: 4 bases; J trimming: 2 bases; junction bases outside the gene matches: 11. Germline CDR1 SGDLS, CDR2 YYNGEE. This CDR3 has 16 residues. The CDR3: CASSPRGQVQNYGYTF. CDR3 DNA: TGTGCCAGCAGCCCAAGAGGACAGGTTCAGAACTATGGCTACACCTTC.

The chain combines TRBV9 with TRBJ2-7; 10 bases are a match to TRBD1. Trimming cost V 3 bases and J 5 bases; bases outside gene matches: 2. Germline assignment: CDR1 SGDLS and CDR2 YYNGEE. The CDR3 runs to 13 residues. The CDR3 here is CASSGQGADEQYF. Here the CDR3 DNA reads TGTGCCAGCAGCGGACAGGGGGCTGACGAGCAGTACTTC.

The chain combines TRBV14 with TRBJ1-6; perhaps TRBD1 as D (6 bases). V dropped 1 base and J dropped 3 bases, with 10 bases sitting between them. Germline assignment: CDR1 SGHDN and CDR2 FVKESK. The CDR3 extends over 16 amino acids. The CDR3 protein is CASSQARGYYNSPLHF. Written as DNA, the CDR3 is TGTGCCAGCAGCCAAGCCAGGGGCTACTATAATTCACCCCTCCACTTT.

The CDR3 loop reads CAIRRGTGGESYGYTF. The CDR3 region has the DNA TGCGCCATCAGGCGGGGGACAGGGGGCGAAAGCTATGGCTACACCTTC. This sequence joins TRBV5-1 and TRBJ1-2; 12 positions match TRBD1. This CDR3 has 16 amino acids. Unmatched junction bases numbered 13, after V lost 9 bases and J lost 4 bases. Germline V lookup: CDR1 SGHRS, CDR2 YFSETQ.

A single count supports this clone. V gene TRBV5-6 combines with J gene TRBJ1-2; a possible D gene is TRBD1 (5 bases). Germline V gene lookup returns CDR1 SGHDT and CDR2 YYEEEE. The CDR3 contains 14 residues. V dropped 3 bases and J dropped 5 bases, with 14 bases sitting between them. The CDR3 DNA reads as TGTGCCAGCAGCTCACTGGTGGGGCAGTATGGCTACACCTTC. It translates to CASSSLVGQYGYTF.

This chain connects TRBV14 to TRBJ1-1; the D is unclear. V lost 6 bases to trimming and J lost 1 base, with 9 bases between them. The CDR3 length is 13 residues. Germline V gene data show CDR1 as SGHDN and CDR2 as FVKESK. CDR3 in amino acids: CASSFNPNTEAFF. The CDR3 nucleotides are TGTGCCAGCAGTTTCAACCCGAACACTGAAGCTTTCTTT.

This rearrangement joins TRBV28 to TRBJ2-7; the D is unclear. The CDR3 contains 15 residues. CDR1 is MDHEN, CDR2 SYDVKM, per germline. Trimming removed 2 bases at V and 0 bases at J, with 11 bases between. CDR3 amino acids: CASSLGSEGSYEQYF. The CDR3 nucleotides are TGTGCCAGCAGTTTAGGGTCTGAAGGCTCCTACGAGCAGTACTTC.

The chain has TRBV9 and TRBJ1-3, with D unclear. V gave up 4 bases and J gave up 0 bases, with 8 bases separating them. CDR1 and CDR2 (germline): SGDLS, YYNGEE. The CDR3 is 14 amino acids. In nucleotides, the CDR3 is TGTGCCAGCAGCAACAGTTTCTCTGGAAACACCATATATTTT. This gives the protein CASSNSFSGNTIYF.

The chain joins TRBV2 to TRBJ2-7, with 9 nucleotides matching TRBD1. Germline-derived CDR1 and CDR2 are SNHLY and FYNNEI. The trim removed 9 bases at V and 3 bases at J, leaving 6 bases unmatched. The CDR3 is made up of 13 amino acids. DNA for the CDR3: TGTGCCAGTCCTAGGGGACAGGGCTACGAGCAGTACTTC. Translation: CASPRGQGYEQYF.

This clone was recorded only once. V gene TRBV7-8 combines with J gene TRBJ2-5, with D maybe TRBD2 (6 bases). The CDR3 extends over 14 amino acids. Trimming cost V 4 bases and J 5 bases, with 14 bases left between them. The V gene's germline CDR1 is SGHVS and CDR2 FQNEAQ. CDR3 residues: CASSSGTPTETQYF. Written as DNA, the CDR3 is TGTGCCAGCAGCTCCGGGACTCCGACGGAGACCCAGTACTTC.

The chain is built from TRBV4-2 and TRBJ2-1; D might be TRBD2 (6 bases). V lost 6 bases, J lost 0 bases, and 12 bases lay in between. This CDR3 region has 15 residues. Germline assignment: CDR1 LGHNA and CDR2 YNFKEQ. The CDR3 protein is CASRSGQSSYNEQFF. The CDR3 DNA sequence: TGTGCCAGCAGAAGCGGGCAAAGCTCCTACAATGAGCAGTTCTTC.

The CDR3 here is CASSGQVFNEQFF. DNA for the CDR3: TGTGCCAGCAGCGGACAGGTCTTCAATGAGCAGTTCTTC. The chain recombines TRBV9 with TRBJ2-1, with D perhaps matching TRBD1 (6 bases). In germline, CDR1 is SGDLS, CDR2 YYNGEE. Trimming took off 3 bases at V and 6 bases at J, with 10 bases between the two ends. This CDR3 is built from 13 residues.

The chain is built from TRBV5-6 and TRBJ2-7; D not resolved. This CDR3 contains 11 residues. V lost 0 bases, J lost 3 bases, and 1 base lay in between. Germline values: CDR1 SGHDT, CDR2 YYEEEE. DNA for the CDR3: TGTGCCAGCAGCTTGGACTACGAGCAGTACTTC. Amino acid sequence: CASSLDYEQYF.

This chain links TRBV5-1 with TRBJ1-6; D ambiguous. Germline V lookup: CDR1 SGHRS, CDR2 YFSETQ. The CDR3 covers 15 residues. The germline V and J ends were trimmed by 0 bases and 7 bases, with 11 bases remaining between them. The CDR3 DNA reads TGCGCCAGCAGCTTGGCGGCCCGGAGGAATTCACCCCTCCACTTT. This sequence encodes CASSLAARRNSPLHF. Filled out from reference TRBV5-1 and TRBJ1-6, the complete variable domain reads KAGVTQTPRYLIKTRGQQVTLSCSPISGHRSVSWYQQTPGQGLQFLFEYFSETQRNKGNFPGRFSGRQFSNSRSEMNVSTLELGDSALYLCASSLAARRNSPLHFGNGTRLTVT.

The chain has TRBV30 and TRBJ1-6, with TRBD1 matching over 10 bases. Germline V gene sequence: CDR1 GTSNPN, CDR2 SVGIG (reference sequence). This CDR3 comprises 13 residues. V was pared by 5 bases and J by 8 bases, with 3 bases of the junction left unmatched. The DNA of the CDR3 is TGTGCCTGGCGGGACAGGGGTGATTCACCCCTCCACTTT. It codes for CAWRDRGDSPLHF. Together with reference TRBV30 and TRBJ1-6, the CDR3 gives the full variable domain: SQTIHQWPATLVQPVGSPLSLECTVEGTSNPNLYWYRQAAGRGLQLLFYSVGIGQISSEVPQNLSASRPQDRQFILSSKKLLLSDSGFYLCAWRDRGDSPLHFGNGTRLTVT.

This clone has just one count. CDR3 bases: TGTGCCAGCAGCTTGAGAGGTGAGAGAGTTCAGCCCCAGCATTTT. It specifies CASSLRGERVQPQHF. The rearrangement joins TRBV5-5 to TRBJ1-5; unclear D gene. With 1 base removed from V and 6 bases from J, the gap between germline ends came to 14 bases. The CDR3 is made up of 15 amino acids. Germline CDR1 reads SGHKS; CDR2 reads YYEKEE (reference sequence).

This chain uses TRBV19 with TRBJ1-1; 7 positions match TRBD1. Germline V gene data show CDR1 as LNHDA and CDR2 as SQIVND (reference sequence). The junction had 3 bases not matched to a gene; V was cut back by 7 bases and J by 1 base. The CDR3 has 13 residues. The CDR3 spells CASKSGGNTEAFF. DNA for the CDR3: TGTGCCAGTAAATCAGGGGGGAACACTGAAGCTTTCTTT. Looking up the rest from reference TRBV19 and TRBJ1-1 gives the full variable domain: DGGITQSPKYLFRKEGQNVTLSCEQNLNHDAMYWYRQDPGQGLRLIYYSQIVNDFQKGDIAEGYSVSREKKESFPLTVTSAQKNPTAFYLCASKSGGNTEAFFGQGTRLTVV.

V usage is TRBV7-2 and J usage is TRBJ1-2, with 8 bases that match TRBD1. The CDR3 loop spans 16 amino acids. The germline V gene encodes CDR1 SGHTA and CDR2 FQGNSA. The junction had 16 bases not matched to a gene; V was cut back by 5 bases and J by 8 bases. The CDR3 DNA reads TGTGCCAGCAGCCCGACATCCAGACAGGGGAGGGGAGGCTACACCTTC. Translated: CASSPTSRQGRGGYTF.

The chain uses TRBV5-1 and TRBJ1-1; D unclear. This CDR3 comprises 13 residues. V lost 4 bases, J lost 1 base, and 8 bases lay in between. The germline CDR1 and CDR2 sequences are SGHRS and YFSETQ. CDR3 sequence: CASSPGGNTEAFF. The DNA for the CDR3 is TGCGCCAGCAGCCCCGGTGGGAACACTGAAGCTTTCTTT.

The count of this clone is one. The chain recombines TRBV6-1 with TRBJ2-3, with 7 positions matching TRBD2. CDR3 length equals 13 residues. V dropped 10 bases and J dropped 4; count of bases not matched to a gene: 8. CDR1 and CDR2 from the germline V gene are MNHNS and SASEGT. CDR3 in amino acids: CATKRDVADTQYF. As DNA, the CDR3 is TGTGCCACAAAGCGGGATGTGGCAGATACGCAGTATTTT.

This clone occurred once. V gene TRBV4-2 combines with J gene TRBJ1-2; D is possibly TRBD1 (5 bases). This CDR3 is built from 14 residues. Trimming left V 0 bases short and J 4 bases short, with 9 bases between. Germline CDR1 is LGHNA and CDR2 is YNFKEQ. CDR3 coding DNA: TGTGCCAGCAGCCAAGACGGGACTGTCTATGGCTACACCTTC. Protein: CASSQDGTVYGYTF.

The genes are TRBV6-1 and TRBJ2-3; D might be TRBD2 (5 bases). The germline V and J ends were trimmed by 10 bases and 0 bases, with 14 bases remaining between them. The CDR3 extends over 14 amino acids. Germline V gene lookup returns CDR1 MNHNS and CDR2 SASEGT. Here the CDR3 reads CATMRGPSTDTQYF. DNA of the CDR3: TGTGCCACGATGCGCGGGCCTAGCACAGATACGCAGTATTTT.

The sample holds one count of this clone. J is TRBJ2-3 and V is TRBV20-1; D is unresolved. V dropped 6 bases and J dropped 4 bases, with 8 bases sitting between them. Germline CDR1 is DFQATT and CDR2 is SNEGSKA (reference sequence). This CDR3 region has 11 residues. The CDR3 sequence is CSAPRADTQYF. The CDR3 DNA is TGCAGTGCCCCCAGAGCAGATACGCAGTATTTT.

The J gene is TRBJ2-1, the V gene TRBV5-6, with D possibly being TRBD1 or TRBD2 (5 bases each). V lost 4 bases and J 3 bases, leaving 14 bases between the germline ends. The germline CDR1 and CDR2 sequences are SGHDT and YYEEEE. The CDR3 runs 15 residues. The CDR3, as DNA: TGTGCCAGCAGCGGGGAGCTTGGGGGCTACAATGAGCAGTTCTTC. It specifies CASSGELGGYNEQFF.

This chain connects TRBV10-2 to TRBJ2-1; D uncertain. V was shortened by 3 bases and J by 2 bases, with 5 bases between the two germline ends. The CDR3 has 13 residues. The germline V gene encodes CDR1 WSHSY and CDR2 SAAADI. The CDR3 DNA follows: TGCGCCAGCAGTGAAACGACCTACAATGAGCAGTTCTTC. This encodes CASSETTYNEQFF.

This clone was recorded once. The CDR3 bases are TGTGCCAGCAGCTTCGGACGGAAAGAGACCCAGTACTTC. This encodes CASSFGRKETQYF. The V call is TRBV5-6, the J call TRBJ2-5; D is uncertain. CDR3 length: 13 residues. CDR1 is SGHDT and CDR2 is YYEEEE in the germline V gene. V shed 2 bases and J shed 3 bases, with 8 bases lying between them.

The chain combines TRBV6-1 with TRBJ1-1; D unresolved. Germline CDR1 and CDR2: MNHNS and SASEGT. V was shortened by 4 bases and J by 1 base, with 7 bases between the two germline ends. This CDR3 is built from 13 residues. CDR3 in amino acids: CASSGLPNTEAFF. In DNA form, the CDR3 reads TGTGCCAGCAGTGGGCTACCGAACACTGAAGCTTTCTTT.

J is TRBJ2-4 and V is TRBV25-1, with a possible D match to TRBD2 (5 bases). The germline gives CDR1 MGHDK, CDR2 SYGVNS. V lost 5 bases, J lost 3 bases, and 8 bases lay in between. This CDR3 has 13 amino acids. The CDR3 spells CASSKGSKNIQYF. Written as DNA, the CDR3 is TGTGCCAGCAGTAAAGGGAGCAAAAACATTCAGTACTTC.

This chain links TRBV2 with TRBJ2-1, with D unresolved. Germline CDR1 and CDR2: SNHLY and FYNNEI. The CDR3 sequence is 14 residues long. V lost 2 bases to trimming and J lost 1 base, with 6 bases between them. The CDR3 DNA is TGTGCCAGCAGTGAACATGAATCCTACAATGAGCAGTTCTTC. It encodes CASSEHESYNEQFF.